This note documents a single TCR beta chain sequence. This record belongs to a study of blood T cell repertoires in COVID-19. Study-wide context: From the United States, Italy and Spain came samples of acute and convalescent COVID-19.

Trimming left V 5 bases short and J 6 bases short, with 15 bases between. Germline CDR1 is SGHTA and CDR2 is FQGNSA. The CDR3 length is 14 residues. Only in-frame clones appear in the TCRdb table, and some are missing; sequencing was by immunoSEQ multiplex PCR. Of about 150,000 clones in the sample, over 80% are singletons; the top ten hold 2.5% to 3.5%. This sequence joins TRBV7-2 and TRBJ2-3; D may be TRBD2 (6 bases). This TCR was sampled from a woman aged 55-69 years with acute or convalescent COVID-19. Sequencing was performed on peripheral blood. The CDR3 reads CASSPRLVSDTQYF. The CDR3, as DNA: TGTGCCAGCAGCCCGCGACTAGTTTCGGATACGCAGTATTTT.